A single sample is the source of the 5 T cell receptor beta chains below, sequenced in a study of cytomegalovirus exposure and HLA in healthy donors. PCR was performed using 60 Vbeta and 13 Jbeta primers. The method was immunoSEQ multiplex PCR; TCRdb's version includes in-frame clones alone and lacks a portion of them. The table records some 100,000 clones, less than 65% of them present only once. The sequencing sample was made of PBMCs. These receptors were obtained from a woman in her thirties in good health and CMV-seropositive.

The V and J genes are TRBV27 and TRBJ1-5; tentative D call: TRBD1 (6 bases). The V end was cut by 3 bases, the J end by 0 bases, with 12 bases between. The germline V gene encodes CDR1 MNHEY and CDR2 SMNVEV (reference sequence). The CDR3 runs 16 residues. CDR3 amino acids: CASSLFGQTSNQPQHF. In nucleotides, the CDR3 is TGTGCCAGCAGTTTGTTCGGACAGACTAGCAATCAGCCCCAGCATTTT.

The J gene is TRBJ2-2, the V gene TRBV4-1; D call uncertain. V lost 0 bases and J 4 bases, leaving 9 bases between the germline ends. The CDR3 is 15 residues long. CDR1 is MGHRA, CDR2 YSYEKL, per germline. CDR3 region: CASSQDVVRTGELFF. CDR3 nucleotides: TGCGCCAGCAGCCAAGACGTAGTACGCACCGGGGAGCTGTTTTTT.

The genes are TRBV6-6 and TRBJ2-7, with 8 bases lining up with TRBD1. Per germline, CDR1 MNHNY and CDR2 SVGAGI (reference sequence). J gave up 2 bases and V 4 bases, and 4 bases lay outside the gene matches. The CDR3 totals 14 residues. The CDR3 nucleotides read TGTGCCAGCAGTTCTGGGACAGGCACCTACGAGCAGTACTTC. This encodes CASSSGTGTYEQYF.

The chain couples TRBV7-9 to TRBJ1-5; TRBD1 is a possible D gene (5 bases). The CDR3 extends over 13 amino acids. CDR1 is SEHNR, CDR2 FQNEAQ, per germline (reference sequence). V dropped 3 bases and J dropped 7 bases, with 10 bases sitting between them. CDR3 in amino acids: CASSFGARQPQHF. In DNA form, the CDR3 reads TGTGCCAGCAGCTTTGGGGCCAGACAGCCCCAGCATTTT.

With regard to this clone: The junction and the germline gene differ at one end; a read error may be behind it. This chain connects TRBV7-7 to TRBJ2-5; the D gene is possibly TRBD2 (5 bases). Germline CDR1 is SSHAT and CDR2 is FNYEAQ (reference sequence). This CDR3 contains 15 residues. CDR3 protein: CASSLSRLAGETQYF. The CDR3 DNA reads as TGTGCTAGCAGCTTATCTAGGCTAGCCGGGGAGACCCAGTACTTC.